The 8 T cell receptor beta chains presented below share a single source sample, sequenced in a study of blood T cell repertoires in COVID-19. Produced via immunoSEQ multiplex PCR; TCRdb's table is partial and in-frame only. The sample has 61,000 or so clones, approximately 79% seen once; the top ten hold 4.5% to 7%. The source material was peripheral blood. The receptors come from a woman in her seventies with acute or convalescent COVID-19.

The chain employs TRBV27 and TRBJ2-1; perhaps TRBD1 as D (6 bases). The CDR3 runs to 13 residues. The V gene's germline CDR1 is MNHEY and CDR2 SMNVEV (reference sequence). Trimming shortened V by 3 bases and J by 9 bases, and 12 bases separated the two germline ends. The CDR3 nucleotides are TGTGCCAGCAGTTTCCTCCAGGGGAGTGAGCAGTTCTTC. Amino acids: CASSFLQGSEQFF.

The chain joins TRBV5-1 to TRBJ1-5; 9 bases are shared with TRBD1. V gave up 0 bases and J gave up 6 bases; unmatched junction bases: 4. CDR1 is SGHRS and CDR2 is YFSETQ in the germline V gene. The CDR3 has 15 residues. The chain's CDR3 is CASSLEGTGSQPQHF. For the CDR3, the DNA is TGCGCCAGCAGCTTGGAAGGGACAGGGAGTCAGCCCCAGCATTTT.

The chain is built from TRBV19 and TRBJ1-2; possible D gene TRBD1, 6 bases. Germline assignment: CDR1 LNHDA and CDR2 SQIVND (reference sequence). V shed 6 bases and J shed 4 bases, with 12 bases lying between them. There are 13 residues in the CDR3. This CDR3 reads CASSNQGTYGYTF. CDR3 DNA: TGTGCCAGTAGCAACCAGGGGACCTATGGCTACACCTTC.

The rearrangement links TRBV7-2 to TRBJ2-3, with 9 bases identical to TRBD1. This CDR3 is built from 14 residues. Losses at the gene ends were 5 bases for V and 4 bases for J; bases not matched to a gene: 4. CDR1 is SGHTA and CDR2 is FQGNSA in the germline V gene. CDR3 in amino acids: CASSERQGADTQYF. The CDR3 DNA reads TGTGCCAGCAGCGAACGACAGGGGGCAGATACGCAGTATTTT.

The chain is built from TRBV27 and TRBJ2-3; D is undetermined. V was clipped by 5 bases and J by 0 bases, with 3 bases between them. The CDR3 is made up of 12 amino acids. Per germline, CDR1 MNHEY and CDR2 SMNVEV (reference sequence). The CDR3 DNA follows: TGTGCCAGCAGTCCTAGCACAGATACGCAGTATTTT. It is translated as CASSPSTDTQYF.

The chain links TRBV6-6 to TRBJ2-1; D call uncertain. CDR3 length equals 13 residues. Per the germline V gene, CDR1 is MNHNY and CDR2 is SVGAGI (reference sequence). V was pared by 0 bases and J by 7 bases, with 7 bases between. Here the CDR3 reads CASSYSYGNEQFF. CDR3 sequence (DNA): TGTGCCAGCAGTTACTCCTACGGTAATGAGCAGTTCTTC.

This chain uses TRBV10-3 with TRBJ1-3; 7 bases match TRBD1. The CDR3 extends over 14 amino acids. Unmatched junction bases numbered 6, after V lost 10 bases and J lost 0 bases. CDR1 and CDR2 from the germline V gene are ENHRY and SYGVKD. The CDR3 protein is CATGQSYSGNTIYF. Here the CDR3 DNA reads TGTGCCACGGGACAGAGTTACTCTGGAAACACCATATATTTT.

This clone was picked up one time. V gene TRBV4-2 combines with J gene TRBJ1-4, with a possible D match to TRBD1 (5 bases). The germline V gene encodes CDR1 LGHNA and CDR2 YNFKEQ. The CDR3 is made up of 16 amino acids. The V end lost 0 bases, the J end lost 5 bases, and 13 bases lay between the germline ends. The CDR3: CASSQDFTTANEKLFF. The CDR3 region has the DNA TGTGCCAGCAGCCAAGATTTTACGACAGCAAATGAAAAACTGTTTTTT.